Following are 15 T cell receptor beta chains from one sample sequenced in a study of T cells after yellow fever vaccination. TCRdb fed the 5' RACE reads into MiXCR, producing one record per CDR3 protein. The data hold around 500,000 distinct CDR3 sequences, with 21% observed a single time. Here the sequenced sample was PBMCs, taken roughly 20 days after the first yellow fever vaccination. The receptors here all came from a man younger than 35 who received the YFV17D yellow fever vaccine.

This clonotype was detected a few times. The CDR3 DNA sequence: TGTGCCAGCAGCTTAGAGGATCGGGACAGACGGGTCCTCGGCGGGGAGCTGTTTTTT. It translates to CASSLEDRDRRVLGGELFF. The chain links TRBV11-2 to TRBJ2-2; 7 bases fit TRBD1. The CDR3 is 19 residues long. From germline, CDR1 is SGHAT and CDR2 FQNNGV. With V trimmed by 0 bases and J by 7 bases, 17 bases remained unmatched.

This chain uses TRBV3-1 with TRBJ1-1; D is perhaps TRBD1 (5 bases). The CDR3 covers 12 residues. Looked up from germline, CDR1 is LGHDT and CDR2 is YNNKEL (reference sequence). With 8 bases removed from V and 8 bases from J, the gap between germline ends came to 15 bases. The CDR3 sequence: CASVRGGGEAFF. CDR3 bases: TGTGCCAGCGTTCGGGGGGGAGGCGAAGCTTTCTTT.

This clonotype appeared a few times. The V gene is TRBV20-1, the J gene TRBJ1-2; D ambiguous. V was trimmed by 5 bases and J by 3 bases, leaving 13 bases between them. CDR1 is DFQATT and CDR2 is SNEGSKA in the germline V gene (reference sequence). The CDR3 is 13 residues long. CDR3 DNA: TGCAGTGCTTCAGCCGACTCCCACTATGGCTACACCTTC. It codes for CSASADSHYGYTF.

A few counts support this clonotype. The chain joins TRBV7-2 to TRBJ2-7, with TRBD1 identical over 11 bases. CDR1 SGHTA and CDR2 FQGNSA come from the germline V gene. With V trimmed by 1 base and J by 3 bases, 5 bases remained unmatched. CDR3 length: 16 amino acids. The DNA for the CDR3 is TGTGCCAGCAGCTTAGGTATAGGGACAGGGGGCTACGAGCAGTACTTC. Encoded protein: CASSLGIGTGGYEQYF.

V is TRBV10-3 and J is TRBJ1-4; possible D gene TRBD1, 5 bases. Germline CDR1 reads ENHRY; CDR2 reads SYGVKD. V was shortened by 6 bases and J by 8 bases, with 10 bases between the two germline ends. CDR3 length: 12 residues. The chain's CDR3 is CAIRGPGEKLFF. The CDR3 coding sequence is TGTGCCATCAGGGGACCTGGGGAAAAACTGTTTTTT.

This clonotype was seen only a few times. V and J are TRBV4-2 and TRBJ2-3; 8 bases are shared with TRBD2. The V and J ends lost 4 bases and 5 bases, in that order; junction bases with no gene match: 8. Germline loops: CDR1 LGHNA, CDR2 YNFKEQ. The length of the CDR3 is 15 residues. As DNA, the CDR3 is TGTGCCAGCAGCCTGACCCGGGGGGGCGGAGATACGCAGTATTTT. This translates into CASSLTRGGGDTQYF.

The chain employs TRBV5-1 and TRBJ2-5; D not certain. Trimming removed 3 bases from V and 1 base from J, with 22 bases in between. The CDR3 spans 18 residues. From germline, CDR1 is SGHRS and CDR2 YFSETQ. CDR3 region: CASSSDGQHPTLQETQYF. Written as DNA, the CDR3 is TGCGCCAGCAGCTCGGACGGCCAGCACCCTACACTCCAAGAGACCCAGTACTTC.

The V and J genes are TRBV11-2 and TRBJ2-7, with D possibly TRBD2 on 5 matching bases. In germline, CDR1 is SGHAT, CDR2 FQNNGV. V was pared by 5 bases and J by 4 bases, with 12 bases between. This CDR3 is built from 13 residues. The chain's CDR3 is CASSDGIVYEQYF. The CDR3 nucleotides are TGTGCCAGCAGCGACGGGATCGTTTACGAGCAGTACTTC.

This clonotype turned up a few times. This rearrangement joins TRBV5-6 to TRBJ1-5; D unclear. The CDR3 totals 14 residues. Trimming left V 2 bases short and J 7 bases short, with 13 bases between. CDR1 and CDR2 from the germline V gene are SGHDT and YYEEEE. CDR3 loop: CASSLASGVQPQHF. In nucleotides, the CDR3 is TGTGCCAGCAGCTTAGCATCTGGGGTACAGCCCCAGCATTTT.

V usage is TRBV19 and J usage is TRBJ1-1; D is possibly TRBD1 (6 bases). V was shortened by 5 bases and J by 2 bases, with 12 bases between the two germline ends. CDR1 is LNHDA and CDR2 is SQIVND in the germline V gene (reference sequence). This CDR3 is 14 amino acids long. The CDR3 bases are TGTGCCAGTAGTGGCAACAGGGACAACACTGAAGCTTTCTTT. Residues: CASSGNRDNTEAFF.

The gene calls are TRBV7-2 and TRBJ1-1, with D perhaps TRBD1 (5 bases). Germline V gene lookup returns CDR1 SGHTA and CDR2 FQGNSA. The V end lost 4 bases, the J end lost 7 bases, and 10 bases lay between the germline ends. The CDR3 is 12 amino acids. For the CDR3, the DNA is TGTGCCAGCAGCTCTCAGGGAATTGAAGCTTTCTTT. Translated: CASSSQGIEAFF. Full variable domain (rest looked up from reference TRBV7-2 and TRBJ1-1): GAGVSQSPSNKVTEKGKDVELRCDPISGHTALYWYRQSLGQGLEFLIYFQGNSAPDKSGLPSDRFSAERTGGSVSTLTIQRTQQEDSAVYLCASSSQGIEAFFGQGTRLTVV.

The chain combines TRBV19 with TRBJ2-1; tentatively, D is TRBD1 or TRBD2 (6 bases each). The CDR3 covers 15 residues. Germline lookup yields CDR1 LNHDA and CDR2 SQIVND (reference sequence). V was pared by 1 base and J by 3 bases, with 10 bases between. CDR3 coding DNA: TGTGCCAGTAGTATAGGGGGGGCTGACTACAATGAGCAGTTCTTC. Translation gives CASSIGGADYNEQFF.

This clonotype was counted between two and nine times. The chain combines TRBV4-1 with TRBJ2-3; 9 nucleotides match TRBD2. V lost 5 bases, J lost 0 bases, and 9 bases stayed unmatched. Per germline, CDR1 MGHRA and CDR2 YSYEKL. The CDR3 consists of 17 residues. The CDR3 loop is CASSGSDGLASTDTQYF. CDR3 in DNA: TGCGCCAGCAGCGGATCTGACGGACTAGCGAGCACAGATACGCAGTATTTT.

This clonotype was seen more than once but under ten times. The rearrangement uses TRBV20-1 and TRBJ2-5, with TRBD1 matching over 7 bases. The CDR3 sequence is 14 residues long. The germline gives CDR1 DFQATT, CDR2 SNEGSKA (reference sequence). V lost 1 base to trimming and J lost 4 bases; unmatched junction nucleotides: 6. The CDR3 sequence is CSARAAGGSETQYF. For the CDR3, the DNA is TGCAGTGCTAGAGCGGCAGGGGGTTCAGAGACCCAGTACTTC.

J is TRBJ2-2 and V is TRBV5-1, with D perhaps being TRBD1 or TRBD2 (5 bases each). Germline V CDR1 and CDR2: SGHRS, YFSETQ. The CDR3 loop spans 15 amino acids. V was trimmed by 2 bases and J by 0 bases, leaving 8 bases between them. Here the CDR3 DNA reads TGCGCCAGCAGCTTCGGGACGTCGAACACCGGGGAGCTGTTTTTT. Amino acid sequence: CASSFGTSNTGELFF.